This TCR beta chain is drawn from a study of radiotherapy plus CTLA-4 blockade in lung cancer (dated 2018 in TCRdb). For context, the study as a whole: Among the enrolled patients, about 19% had an objective response, and less than 40% reached disease control.

V is cut by 0 bases and J by 3 bases, and the space between the germline ends is 9 bases. In the germline V gene, CDR1 corresponds to LGHNA and CDR2 to YNFKEQ. From cysteine to phenylalanine, the CDR3 is 15 amino acids long. The retained sequence is limited to the CDR3, 45 bases, with the frame set at the first base. A note on this clone: Its antigen specificity is not known. The input lacks base qualities; no much larger clone sits a single base away.

The library was generated by the immunoSEQ multiplex PCR assay. TCRdb stores this immuneACCESS table with in-frame sequences only. Part of the clones is absent; in the studies checked, under half of the shortfall reflects unresolved V genes, and no reason is known for the rest. Present in this sample are approximately 100,000 clones, around 83% of which were seen just once. The leading ten clones occupy roughly 3.5% of the sample. Focal radiation therapy combined with CTLA-4 blockade (ipilimumab) was tested in patients with chemo-refractory metastatic non-small-cell lung cancer. General study outcomes and caveats: TCR clones derived from tumors expanded in peripheral blood after treatment with radiotherapy and ipilimumab. The strongest predictors of response, as reported, were early dynamic changes in blood T cell clones along with a rise in serum interferon-beta after radiation.

The sequence derives from a human donor with non-small cell lung cancer who had a partial response to radiotherapy plus ipilimumab. The source material was peripheral blood, sampled from a patient treated with radiotherapy plus ipilimumab. The chain is encoded by TRBV4-2 joined to TRBJ1-5, with the D gene not clear enough to name. The CDR3 sequence is CASSQEAQLNQPQHF. The bases are TGTGCCAGCAGCCAAGAGGCACAGCTCAATCAGCCCCAGCATTTT.